What follows describes a single TCR beta chain. Germline assignment: CDR1 MDHEN and CDR2 SYDVKM. There are 13 residues in the CDR3. These data originate in a study of tumor-infiltrating lymphocytes in oesophageal squamous cell carcinoma. TCRdb passed the PCR reads through MiXCR, listing each CDR3 protein once. The sample carries 15,000 to 20,000 distinct CDR3 sequences, 42% recorded once. This rearrangement joins TRBV28 to TRBJ2-5; 8 bases are a match to TRBD1. The DNA end is a closer match to TRBJ2-7, so the J assignment may be wrong. The source of this sequence is a female donor with esophageal squamous cell carcinoma. The sample consisted of normal esophageal tissue next to the tumor. In DNA form, the CDR3 reads TGTGCCAGCAGTGTAGACAGGGGCTACGAGCAGTACTTC. Its protein product is CASSVDRGYEQYF.